The subject of this entry is one T cell receptor (beta chain). Its specificity is not known. The sample originates from a study of T cells after posttransplantation cyclophosphamide. A marrow graft followed busulfan-fludarabine conditioning, with cyclophosphamide on days +3 and +4. Study-wide points: Recipient CMV seropositivity and CMV reactivation strongly tracked TRB clonality. Later post-transplant blood repertoires were often dominated by donor CD8+ memory clones.

The V end was cut by 3 bases, the J end by 5 bases, with 13 bases between. Germline V lookup: CDR1 KGHSH, CDR2 LQKENI. The CDR3 loop spans 14 amino acids. TCRdb keeps only in-frame clones here, not all; method: immunoSEQ multiplex PCR. The table records about 43,000 clones, roughly 88% of them present only once. The receptor comes from a male patient between 60 and 69 years old who received an allogeneic stem cell transplant from a related donor and was CMV-positive. Some of the T cells may derive from the graft donor. The source was PBMCs, collected roughly 59 days after allogeneic stem cell transplant with posttransplant cyclophosphamide. The gene calls are TRBV18 and TRBJ1-2; weak D call: TRBD1 (6 bases). The CDR3 DNA follows: TGTGCCAGCTCACCTTCGACAGGTGGATATGGCTACACCTTC. It specifies CASSPSTGGYGYTF.